This TCR beta chain was profiled in a study of blood T cells in healthy people across ages. The authors ran a second PCR of roughly 6 to 12 cycles using a sample-barcoded 5' primer and a J-beta primer mix. One entry per CDR3 protein results from TCRdb running MiXCR on the 5' RACE reads. The sample records hundreds of thousands of distinct CDR3 sequences, around 25% being singletons. This CDR3 contains 17 residues. CDR1 and CDR2 from the germline V gene are SGHVS and FQNEAQ. Between the trimmed V and J ends, which lost 2 bases and 0 bases, there was a span of 14 bases. The same data also contributed to another study, on T cells of mothers and their children. That study reports: The output of TCR recombination is shaped by thymic selection similarly in related and unrelated pairs.

This TCR was recovered from a boy younger than 18 in good health. This chain uses TRBV7-8 with TRBJ2-1, with D tentatively TRBD2 (5 bases). Material: blood. Here the CDR3 reads CASSLLGGLSSYNEQFF. The CDR3 DNA sequence: TGTGCCAGCAGCTTACTGGGCGGGCTGAGCTCCTACAATGAGCAGTTCTTC.